This T cell receptor beta chain was profiled in a study of cytotoxic CD8 clonotypes in ibrutinib-treated CLL. Worth noting for this clone: Its antigen remains unidentified.

Whole-study results and caveats: Clonality showed a rise at ibrutinib response that reversed toward baseline at progression. Clonality measured at baseline exceeded age-matched healthy donors, tracking circulating CD8+ T-cell counts. Public clonotypes (which were uncommon) either contracted or remained stable on treatment.

Clones were sequenced by immunoSEQ multiplex PCR, and TCRdb holds only the in-frame ones, with some missing. This sample has some 130,000 clones, with 75% to 90% found just once. The receptor's source is a human donor with chronic lymphocytic leukemia. The sequenced sample was PBMCs, obtained after 24 months of ibrutinib treatment.

The CDR3 loop is CASSLYGLAGYNEQFF. In DNA, the CDR3 is TGTGCCAGCAGTTTATACGGACTAGCGGGCTACAATGAGCAGTTCTTC. The chain recombines TRBV27 with TRBJ2-1; 11 nucleotides line up with TRBD2. V lost 1 base to trimming and J lost 3 bases; unmatched junction nucleotides: 2. The CDR3 extends over 16 amino acids. Germline CDR1 is MNHEY and CDR2 is SMNVEV (reference sequence).